These T cell receptor beta chains were read from a single sample in a study of vaccination and CD4 T cells after COVID-19. In TCRdb, the PCR reads were re-called with MiXCR into one record per CDR3 protein. The repertoire includes 15,000 to 18,000 distinct CDR3 sequences, 45% to 60% of them detected once, and 9.5% to 15% sits in the top ten. Antigens for these TCRs are unknown. Sequenced sample: CD4+ T cells from blood, cultured in vitro. The source is a human donor who had recovered from COVID-19. Each CDR3 is given with its conserved first and last residue. D genes are given only for firm matches. Clone size, where shown, is once, few, many, or a class for clones that have expanded.

>TRBJ1-1|TRBV15|-|-
CATSRGLLNTEAFF
TGTGCCACCAGCAGGGGACTGCTGAACACTGAAGCTTTCTTT
>TRBJ2-7|TRBV6-5|-|-
CASSYSYTYEQYF
TGTGCCAGCAGTTACTCCTATACCTACGAGCAGTACTTC
>TRBJ1-5|TRBV19|few|-
CASSKGLRQPQHF
TGTGCCAGTAGTAAGGGCCTTCGGCAGCCCCAGCATTTT
>TRBJ2-7|TRBV12-3/TRBV12-4|-|TRBD1
CASSPGTEYYEQYF
TGTGCCAGCAGCCCAGGGACAGAGTACTACGAGCAGTACTTC
>TRBJ1-1|TRBV5-1|-|-
CASSSLGTNTEAFF
TGCGCCAGCAGCTCCTTGGGGACGAACACTGAAGCTTTCTTT
>TRBJ1-1|TRBV11-3|-|-
CASSLDRRNTEAFF
TGTGCCAGCAGCTTAGACAGGCGGAACACTGAAGCTTTCTTT
>TRBJ2-7|TRBV19|-|TRBD2
CASSIRLANVQYF
TGTGCCAGTAGTATTCGACTAGCAAATGTGCAGTACTTC
>TRBJ1-1|TRBV20-1|-|-
CSARDFNWGFMNTEAFF
TGCAGTGCTAGAGATTTTAATTGGGGGTTCATGAACACCGAAGCTTTCTTT
>TRBJ2-7|TRBV28|-|-
CASSPSSYEQYF
TGTGCCAGCAGCCCAAGCTCCTACGAGCAGTACTTC
>TRBJ2-2|TRBV11-2|-|-
CASSLDLGTPGELFF
TGTGCCAGCAGCTTAGATCTGGGGACTCCCGGGGAGCTGTTTTTT
>TRBJ2-2|TRBV20-1|-|-
CSARARSTGELFF
TGCAGTGCTAGGGCCCGGAGCACCGGGGAGCTGTTTTTT
>TRBJ2-2|TRBV30|-|TRBD2
CAWSSGRDGGELFF
TGTGCCTGGAGTAGCGGGAGGGACGGCGGGGAGCTGTTTTTT
>TRBJ1-5|TRBV2|-|-
CASSLRTTSNQPQHF
TGTGCCAGCAGTCTACGGACGACTAGCAATCAGCCCCAGCATTTT
>TRBJ2-7|TRBV18|once|TRBD2
CASSRGLAGDYEQYF
TGTGCCAGCTCACGGGGACTAGCGGGAGACTACGAGCAGTACTTC
>TRBJ2-3|TRBV2|-|-
CASRSEDTQYF
TGTGCCAGCAGGAGTGAAGATACGCAGTATTTT
>TRBJ1-1|TRBV28|-|-
CASSFGGATEAFF
TGTGCCAGCAGTTTTGGGGGAGCCACTGAAGCTTTCTTT
>TRBJ2-1|TRBV27|few|TRBD2
CASSSLQPWTSRGNEQFF
TGTGCCAGCAGTTCCCTACAACCCTGGACTAGCCGGGGCAATGAGCAGTTCTTC
>TRBJ2-5|TRBV11-3|-|-
CASSFLSVQETQYF
TGTGCCAGCAGCTTCCTTAGTGTGCAAGAGACCCAGTACTTC
>TRBJ1-1|TRBV20-1|-|-
CSARLVRGNTEAFF
TGCAGTGCTAGGCTCGTCAGGGGGAACACTGAAGCTTTCTTT
>TRBJ1-5|TRBV12-3/TRBV12-4|few|-
CASSQNNQPQHF
TGTGCCAGCAGTCAGAATAATCAGCCCCAGCATTTT
>TRBJ1-1|TRBV7-2|few|-
CASSRSRTNTEAFF
TGTGCCAGCAGTCGGAGCCGGACGAACACTGAAGCTTTCTTT
>TRBJ2-7|TRBV6-1|-|TRBD1
CASSEALGQGAYEQYF
TGTGCCAGCAGTGAAGCCCTAGGACAGGGGGCTTACGAGCAGTACTTC
>TRBJ1-3|TRBV7-2|-|-
CASSLGVSGNTIYF
TGTGCCAGCAGCTTAGGGGTGTCGGGAAACACCATATATTTT
>TRBJ2-7|TRBV27|-|-
CASSSLRGLSEQYF
TGTGCCAGCAGTTCGTTGAGGGGGTTATCCGAGCAGTACTTC
>TRBJ1-6|TRBV11-3|-|-
CASSLGPSHGANSPLHF
TGTGCCAGCAGCTTAGGCCCCTCCCATGGAGCTAATTCACCCCTCCACTTT
>TRBJ1-2|TRBV20-1|-|-
CSARVGTGISGYIF
-
>TRBJ2-1|TRBV28|-|-
CASSPRRSSYNEQFF
TGTGCCAGCAGCCCAAGGCGGAGCTCCTACAATGAGCAGTTCTTC
>TRBJ2-5|TRBV20-1|-|TRBD1
CSARDRDRRVPETQYF
TGCAGTGCTAGAGATCGGGACAGGCGGGTACCGGAGACCCAGTACTTC